Shown below are 22 T cell receptor beta chains from a single sample sequenced in a study of blood T cell repertoires in COVID-19. Sequencing was performed with immunoSEQ multiplex PCR; in TCRdb, only in-frame clones are kept and a portion is missing. The data contain 200,000 to 250,000 clones, roughly 81% of them singletons. The sequenced sample was peripheral blood. All receptors come from a woman aged 50 to 60 with active or convalescent COVID-19.

This rearrangement joins TRBV12-5 to TRBJ2-3, with TRBD1 identical over 10 bases. Germline V gene lookup returns CDR1 LGHNT and CDR2 FRNRAP. With V trimmed by 2 bases and J by 3 bases, 5 bases remained unmatched. CDR3 length: 16 amino acids. As DNA, the CDR3 is TGTGCTAGTGGTTTGCCGGGACAGGGGACGACAGATACGCAGTATTTT. Translation gives CASGLPGQGTTDTQYF.

The CDR3 protein is CASSHGQNQPQHF. CDR3 nucleotides: TGTGCCAGCAGTCATGGACAGAATCAGCCCCAGCATTTT. The V call is TRBV5-5, the J call TRBJ1-5; D might be TRBD1 (6 bases). Germline V CDR1 and CDR2: SGHKS, YYEKEE (reference sequence). The CDR3 sequence is 13 residues long. The V and J ends lost 5 bases and 4 bases respectively, with 10 bases between them.

The rearrangement joins TRBV7-3 to TRBJ2-6, with TRBD2 matching over 12 bases. In germline, CDR1 is SGHTA, CDR2 FQGTGA. The CDR3 length is 19 residues. Losses at the gene ends were 2 bases for V and 0 bases for J; bases not matched to a gene: 5. The CDR3 reads CASSLQLAGGPSGANVLTF. The CDR3 DNA follows: TGTGCCAGCAGCTTACAACTAGCGGGAGGCCCCTCTGGGGCCAACGTCCTGACTTTC.

This clone was seen only once. The chain has TRBV11-2 and TRBJ2-1; 10 nucleotides agree with TRBD2. This CDR3 region has 18 residues. Trimming cost V 2 bases and J 2 bases; bases outside gene matches: 9. In germline, CDR1 is SGHAT, CDR2 FQNNGV. The CDR3 bases are TGTGCCAGCAGCTTACCCCCCAGCGGGGGGGTTACCTACAATGAGCAGTTCTTC. This gives the protein CASSLPPSGGVTYNEQFF.

The chain is built from TRBV29-1 and TRBJ1-1, with TRBD1 identical over 7 bases. The CDR3 is made up of 13 amino acids. Per the germline V gene, CDR1 is SQVTM and CDR2 is ANQGSEA. J lost 0 bases, V lost 5 bases, and 3 bases had no gene match. CDR3 residues: CSVTGVMNTEAFF. For the CDR3, the DNA is TGCAGCGTTACAGGGGTCATGAACACTGAAGCTTTCTTT.

The chain recombines TRBV5-6 with TRBJ2-7; weak D call: TRBD1 (6 bases). The CDR3 spans 15 residues. Germline-derived CDR1 and CDR2 are SGHDT and YYEEEE. Trimming shortened V by 1 base and J by 2 bases, and 13 bases separated the two germline ends. CDR3 region: CASSLRPGVAYEQYF. In nucleotides, the CDR3 is TGTGCCAGCAGCTTGAGGCCAGGGGTCGCCTACGAGCAGTACTTC.

This chain's CDR3 is CASSYGGSAYEQYF. CDR3 nucleotide sequence: TGTGCCAGCAGTTACGGCGGGAGCGCCTACGAGCAGTACTTC. The chain joins TRBV6-7 to TRBJ2-7; 7 bases fit TRBD2. Being an ORF, TRBV6-7 has a function that is uncertain. The J segment lost 2 bases and the V segment lost 2 bases, leaving 3 bases of the junction unmatched. The CDR3 is 14 residues long.

V is TRBV4-1 and J is TRBJ1-1; no firm D call. V was cut by 1 base and J by 8 bases, with 20 bases left in between. The CDR3 contains 16 residues. Per the germline V gene, CDR1 is MGHRA and CDR2 is YSYEKL. CDR3 nucleotide sequence: TGCGCCAGCAGCCAAGTCAACCTTGTACAGCGGGAAGAAGCTTTCTTT. It translates to CASSQVNLVQREEAFF.

The J gene is TRBJ1-4, the V gene TRBV15; TRBD1 matches 7 bases. The CDR3 spans 16 residues. V lost 1 base, J lost 14 bases, and 16 bases stayed unmatched. Germline CDR1 reads LNHNV; CDR2 reads YYDKDF (reference sequence). CDR3 nucleotide sequence: TGTGCCACCAGCAGAGGGACAGGTCGCCTCGTGGAAAGGCTGTTTTTT. It translates to CATSRGTGRLVERLFF.

This chain uses TRBV28 with TRBJ1-1; 7 bases map to TRBD1. Germline trimming cut 6 bases from V and 4 bases from J; bases unmatched to any gene: 8. Germline values: CDR1 MDHEN, CDR2 SYDVKM. The CDR3 has 14 residues. For the CDR3, the DNA is TGTGCCAGCAGCCTACGTAAGGGGGCCACTGAAGCTTTCTTT. As protein: CASSLRKGATEAFF. The full variable domain, with the rest looked up from reference TRBV28 and TRBJ1-1, is DVKVTQSSRYLVKRTGEKVFLECVQDMDHENMFWYRQDPGLGLRLIYFSYDVKMKEKGDIPEGYSVSREKKERFSLILESASTNQTSMYLCASSLRKGATEAFFGQGTRLTVV.

CDR3 protein: CASSQTSGKYNEQFF. CDR3 bases: TGTGCCAGCAGCCAGACTAGCGGGAAATACAATGAGCAGTTCTTC. The chain uses TRBV11-2 and TRBJ2-1; 11 bases match TRBD2. The V and J ends lost 5 bases and 4 bases, in that order; junction bases with no gene match: 4. The CDR3 spans 15 residues. CDR1 and CDR2 (germline): SGHAT, FQNNGV.

For the CDR3, the DNA is TGTGCCAGCAGCCTAACAGGGGGTAATTCACCCCTCCACTTT. Its translation: CASSLTGGNSPLHF. This chain uses TRBV25-1 with TRBJ1-6; 8 positions match TRBD1. CDR1 is MGHDK and CDR2 is SYGVNS in the germline V gene. V shed 6 bases and J 6 bases; nucleotides not matched to a gene: 4. The CDR3 totals 14 residues.

The rearrangement uses TRBV3-1 (or the pseudogene TRBV3-2) and TRBJ1-3; D is unclear. Trimming took 1 base from V and 1 from J, leaving 14 bases between them. CDR1 and CDR2 from the germline V gene are LGHDT and YNNKEL (reference sequence). The CDR3 has 17 residues. The CDR3 loop reads CASSQGVVTLSGNTIYF. The CDR3 bases are TGTGCCAGCAGCCAAGGCGTGGTAACCCTTTCTGGAAACACCATATATTTT.

The chain combines TRBV29-1 with TRBJ1-6; D is undetermined. Trimming shortened V by 7 bases and J by 8 bases, and 15 bases separated the two germline ends. The length of the CDR3 is 13 residues. Germline V CDR1 and CDR2: SQVTM, ANQGSEA. The CDR3 loop is CSAESKSYSPLHF. The CDR3, as DNA: TGCAGCGCCGAGTCAAAATCGTATTCACCCCTCCACTTT.

The chain is built from TRBV27 and TRBJ1-4, with D perhaps matching TRBD1 (6 bases). The CDR3 spans 14 residues. The ends were cut back, 6 bases at V and 4 bases at J, with 12 bases in the middle. Per germline, CDR1 MNHEY and CDR2 SMNVEV (reference sequence). As DNA, the CDR3 is TGTGCCAGCAGGGCGGACAGCTATAATGAAAAACTGTTTTTT. Protein sequence: CASRADSYNEKLFF.

This chain links TRBV3-1 (or the pseudogene TRBV3-2) with TRBJ2-1; 8 nucleotides agree with TRBD2. The CDR3 totals 18 residues. Trimming at V came to 0 bases and at J to 4 bases, leaving 11 bases not matched to a gene. CDR1 and CDR2 (germline): LGHDT, YNNKEL (reference sequence). The CDR3 protein is CASSQEGLVRETYNEQFF. The CDR3 coding sequence is TGTGCCAGCAGCCAAGAGGGACTAGTTCGAGAAACTTACAATGAGCAGTTCTTC.

The chain carries TRBV2 and TRBJ1-2; D not certain. Germline V gives CDR1 SNHLY, CDR2 FYNNEI. This CDR3 is built from 15 residues. Trimming took 7 bases from V and 3 from J, leaving 18 bases between them. CDR3 DNA sequence: TGTGCCAGCATCCCAACCCAGGTGCCTTACTATGGCTACACCTTC. Amino acids: CASIPTQVPYYGYTF.

Comments on this clone: Other nucleotide sequences from this sample produce the same CDR3. CDR3 DNA: TGTGCCAGCAGTGAAGCTGGAGGCTATGGCTACACCTTC. Residues: CASSEAGGYGYTF. The chain uses TRBV6-1 and TRBJ1-2; no clear D. CDR1 and CDR2 from the germline V gene are MNHNS and SASEGT. V was clipped by 0 bases and J by 4 bases, with 6 bases between them. The CDR3 spans 13 residues.

The chain recombines TRBV28 with TRBJ1-2; TRBD1 aligns across 7 bases. V lost 1 base, J lost 5 bases, and 1 base stayed unmatched. CDR1 MDHEN and CDR2 SYDVKM come from the germline V gene. This CDR3 is built from 13 residues. The CDR3 sequence: CASSLLTGYGYTF. The CDR3 bases are TGTGCCAGCAGTTTATTGACAGGGTATGGCTACACCTTC.

The chain joins TRBV5-1 to TRBJ2-1; 9 bases agree with TRBD1. Germline CDR1 and CDR2: SGHRS and YFSETQ. The CDR3 is 16 amino acids. V trimming: 0 bases; J trimming: 7 bases; junction bases outside the gene matches: 8. CDR3 bases: TGCGCCAGCAGCTTGGCGGGACAGGGTTTCTATAATGAGCAGTTCTTC. As protein: CASSLAGQGFYNEQFF.

This clone was recorded only once. This rearrangement joins TRBV7-2 to TRBJ1-2; 9 bases are a match to TRBD1. Germline loops: CDR1 SGHTA, CDR2 FQGNSA. The length of the CDR3 is 16 residues. V gave up 5 bases and J gave up 0 bases; unmatched junction bases: 7. CDR3 loop: CASSPPGQGANYGYTF. DNA of the CDR3: TGTGCCAGCAGCCCTCCGGGACAGGGAGCTAACTATGGCTACACCTTC.

The chain carries TRBV28 and TRBJ2-1; no definite D call. The V gene's germline CDR1 is MDHEN and CDR2 SYDVKM. This CDR3 is 12 amino acids long. Trimming took off 9 bases at V and 1 base at J, with 7 bases between the two ends. The CDR3 sequence: CASTESYNEQFF. DNA of the CDR3: TGTGCCAGTACTGAGTCCTACAATGAGCAGTTCTTC.